This TCR beta chain was captured in a study of esophageal squamous cell carcinoma under preoperative chemotherapy (dated by TCRdb to 2016 to 2019). As for the study more broadly: In the study, TCR repertoires were profiled in both peripheral blood T cells and tumor-infiltrating lymphocytes. Repertoires from samples taken before paclitaxel-nedaplatin therapy were compared with repertoires from samples taken after paclitaxel-nedaplatin therapy. The study assessed how paclitaxel-nedaplatin chemotherapy affected T-cell receptor repertoires in patients with esophageal squamous cell carcinoma. A handful of patients with primary esophageal squamous cell carcinoma made up the cohort.

Regarding this clonotype: Its recognized antigen is unknown. No much larger clone exists at a distance of one base, and base qualities are not known.

The paper as a whole reports these results and caveats: After chemotherapy, TCR diversity rose significantly in peripheral T cells, but this increase was not seen in tumor-infiltrating lymphocytes. Paclitaxel-nedaplatin therapy caused immediate and substantial changes in clonotype frequency, and abundant clones were more likely to contract than to amplify. Post-treatment tumor-infiltrating lymphocytes appeared partly derived from peripheral T cells migrating into the tumor, not solely from local clonal changes. The cohort was small, with only a handful of patients with esophageal squamous cell carcinoma analyzed.

V was cut back by 5 bases and J by 3 bases, leaving a gap of 14 bases between them. As encoded in the germline V gene (reference sequence), CDR1 is MNHEY while CDR2 is SMNVEV. The CDR3 runs 14 amino acids, cysteine and phenylalanine included. The only DNA kept is the CDR3, 42 bases in frame from the first base. Explained via the paper, the time point label denotes: before preoperative PTX-NDP chemotherapy. Paclitaxel-nedaplatin was administered to patients as preoperative chemotherapy before surgery. Preparation of the library involved PCR. The instrument was a HiSeq X Ten. High-throughput sequencing was used to characterize the TCR repertoires. TCRdb ran its own pipeline on the public reads, namely fastp trimming at Q25 and MiXCR clone calling, and kept in-frame beta chains. One record per CDR3 amino acid sequence lists the most common genes and DNA. This sample has more than 9,500 distinct CDR3 sequences in its table, and around half of those were observed once. The top ten hold approximately 15% of the sample.

The sequence joins TRBV27 to TRBJ2-7, with TRBD2 as a weak D call on 6 bases. This clonotype was sampled from a human donor with esophageal squamous cell carcinoma. The donor label of this sample is uncertain. Sampling was conducted from a patient given preoperative chemotherapy. CDR3 loop: CASSSWRANYEQYF. The DNA sequence is given as TGTGCCAGCAGTAGTTGGAGGGCTAACTACGAGCAGTACTTC.